The source of this TCR beta chain is a study of blood T cell repertoires in COVID-19. The wider study: Donors in the United States, Italy and Spain gave samples during acute or convalescent COVID-19. Sample material is recorded as cDNA or gDNA derived from T cells, B-cell-depleted T cells, or PBMCs.

Authors' methods: Estimates of nucleated cell counts were drawn from the amplification of reference gene primers. Sequenced by immunoSEQ multiplex PCR; TCRdb stores in-frame clones only, minus some. That table furnishes V, J and clone size, whereas the DNA furnished D and trimming. The sample contains 84,000 or so clones, over 70% of which appear only once. Germline V gives CDR1 MNHEY, CDR2 SVGAGI. The CDR3 consists of 13 residues. With 6 bases clipped from V and 2 bases from J, the junction kept 3 bases outside the gene matches. Sequencing was done on a sample of peripheral blood. This receptor was obtained from a woman in her forties with active or convalescent COVID-19. The genes are TRBV6-5 and TRBJ1-1, with 7 bases that match TRBD1. The DNA for the CDR3 is TGTGCCAGCAGGCGACAGGGTAACACTGAAGCTTTCTTT. Its protein is CASRRQGNTEAFF.